This T cell receptor beta chain stems from a study of blood T cell repertoires in COVID-19. Study context: The cDNA or gDNA used as material had been derived from T cells, B-cell-depleted T cells, or PBMCs.

Produced via immunoSEQ multiplex PCR; TCRdb's table is partial and in-frame only. Counted here are about 110,000 clones, about three quarters occurring once; the ten biggest clones make up approximately 5.9%. The sequence derives from a man older than 75 with acute or convalescent COVID-19. Sequencing was carried out using peripheral blood.

CDR3 coding DNA: TGTGCCAGCTCACCACCGGGACAGGGAAGCACTGAAGCTTTCTTT. Translation gives CASSPPGQGSTEAFF. V gene TRBV18 combines with J gene TRBJ1-1, with 9 bases matching TRBD1. The germline V gene has CDR1 KGHSH and CDR2 LQKENI. The CDR3 is 15 amino acids. The V gene end was trimmed by 0 bases and the J gene end by 4 bases; junction bases not matched to a gene: 3.